This note documents a single TCR beta chain sequence. Its antigen is currently unknown. Across several immunoSEQ plates, the genomic DNA of each subset was split evenly. The repertoire was sequenced with immunoSEQ multiplex PCR; TCRdb's copy has only in-frame clones and lacks some. Among 1,500,000 or so clones listed, less than 99% were seen once. Germline assignment: CDR1 LNHDA and CDR2 SQIVND (reference sequence). CDR3 size: 18 residues. The V and J ends lost 4 bases and 4 bases respectively, with 25 bases between them. This entry comes from a study of shared clonotypes between healthy human individuals. As for the study in general: Plates per donor: three CD4 naive, three CD4 memory, two CD8 naive, one CD8 memory. Whole-study results and caveats: Across a handful of donors, naive CD4 shared roughly 5%, naive CD8 around 4%, memory CD4 more than 2%, memory CD8 more than 0.35%.

CD4+ cells yielded CD45RA+ naive and CD45RA-negative memory subsets. The TCR was taken from a man between 25 and 39 years old in good health. The source material was naive CD4+ T cells sorted from blood. Documented subset: CD45RA+ positively selected. The chain has TRBV19 and TRBJ2-5, with a tentative D call TRBD2 (6 bases). The CDR3 is CASSSLWGEEEFRETQYF. The CDR3 nucleotides are TGTGCCAGTAGTAGTCTGTGGGGGGAGGAGGAATTCCGAGAGACCCAGTACTTC. Together with reference TRBV19 and TRBJ2-5, the CDR3 gives the full variable domain: DGGITQSPKYLFRKEGQNVTLSCEQNLNHDAMYWYRQDPGQGLRLIYYSQIVNDFQKGDIAEGYSVSREKKESFPLTVTSAQKNPTAFYLCASSSLWGEEEFRETQYFGPGTRLLVL.